This T cell receptor (beta chain) stems from a study of human T cells and chemical hapten exposure (dated by TCRdb to about 2021). Turning to the overall study: The libraries were sequenced as a pool, and the TCR yield per sample differed mostly because of small variations in library volumes within the pool. The study tracked peripheral blood TCR repertoire changes in vivo during primary and secondary sensitization to the hapten diphenylcyclopropenone (DPC) in alopecia patients. Each blood RNA sample was used to sequence both TCR alpha and TCR beta chains. Broad study findings and their caveats: Repeated subsampling changed both the strength of the expansion versus patch-test correlation and the threshold at which that correlation became significant. No change with DPC sensitization was found in the number of TCRs above 1 in 1000 frequency, and no evidence of global repertoire structure alterations was found.

Library prep was done by RACE. Reads for this sample came from a NextSeq 500. During library preparation, unique molecular identifiers were attached to individual cDNA molecules so that TCRs could be counted in a quantitative, reproducible way. The authors' analysis ran thus. The median number of TCRs per sample was around 96,000, ranging from roughly 20,000 to 700,000. The Decombinator software suite was used to annotate the V, J and CDR3 of the TCR reads. For PS versus PT1 abundance plots, all samples were subsampled to the same number of TCRs (28,000). TCRs were defined as expanded if absent before sensitization and observed at least eight times at the 2-week time point. TCRdb reprocessed the public reads (quality trimming at Q25 with fastp, clone calling with MiXCR) and kept in-frame beta chains. Identical CDR3 protein sequences are pooled into one entry, listed with their most common genes and DNA. These V and J calls rely on TCRdb rather than the paper's analysis. Present in this sample are about 46,000 distinct CDR3 sequences, 4.3% of which were seen just once. The ten largest clones add up to around 1.6% of the sample.

The time point label corresponds to: healthy volunteer bleed at 2 weeks. Unfractionated whole blood was collected in Tempus Blood RNA tubes, and total RNA was extracted from that blood. Four to six healthy volunteers were used as TCR sequencing controls and were bled at day 0, 2 weeks and 6 weeks. The V end loses 5 bases and the J end loses 0 bases, and a stretch of 10 bases separates them. The CDR3 goes from the cysteine to the phenylalanine over 14 residues. Only the CDR3 portion is preserved as DNA: 42 bases, with reading frame beginning at the first base. From the germline V gene, CDR1 is MDHEN and CDR2 is SYDVKM. The table lists this clonotype with many counts. Its antigen has not been determined. No qualities accompany the bases; no much larger clone lies one base away.

The TCR comes from a female donor in good health. Some clones in this sample may be carry-over from other donors' samples. The sequence links TRBV28 to TRBJ1-1; the D gene remains uncertain. Sequenced: whole blood. The encoded CDR3 is CASSKGVLNTEAFF. The DNA sequence follows: TGTGCCAGCAGTAAGGGTGTCCTGAACACTGAAGCTTTCTTT.